A selection of T cell receptor beta chains follows, all from one sample in a study of cytomegalovirus exposure and HLA in healthy donors. Generated by immunoSEQ multiplex PCR, the TCRdb table keeps only in-frame clones and is missing some. Here the sample spans 250,000 to 350,000 clones, 80% to 90% being singletons. Sequenced: PBMCs. The receptor set was obtained from a man aged 35-49 years in good health and CMV-seropositive. Each CDR3 is given with its conserved first and last residue. The order of the fields is V gene, D gene, J gene, clone size, CDR3 DNA, CDR3 protein. D genes are given only for firm matches. Clone size appears in some rows only: once, few, many, or a class for an expanded clone.

TRBV5-1	.	TRBJ2-3	once	TGCGCCAGCAGCTTGGCAGAGGGCGGGACGGGGTATTTT	CASSLAEGGTGYF
TRBV10-3	TRBD2	TRBJ2-7	.	TGTGCCATCAGTGAGTCCCCACTAGCGAGCTCCTACGAGCAGTACTTC	CAISESPLASSYEQYF
TRBV10-3	.	TRBJ1-1	many	TGTGCCATCAGTGTGGACAGGAACACTGAAGCTTTCTTT	CAISVDRNTEAFF
TRBV19	.	TRBJ2-5	.	TGTGCCAGTAATCAGGGGGGTTGGGAGACCCAGTACTTC	CASNQGGWETQYF
TRBV29-1	.	TRBJ2-1	.	TGCAGCGTTGACTCGACAGCGGGCAATGAGCAGTTCTTC	CSVDSTAGNEQFF
TRBV4-3	.	TRBJ1-2	.	TGCGCCAGCAGCCAAGATCATGCGGGGAGCAACTATGGCTACACCTTC	CASSQDHAGSNYGYTF
TRBV28	.	TRBJ1-1	.	TGTGCCAGCAGGGCACATGGGGGGAATGAAGCTTTCTTT	CASRAHGGNEAFF
TRBV9	TRBD2	TRBJ2-3	.	TGTGCCAGCAGCGTAGAATCGGGAGGAGATACGCAGTATTTT	CASSVESGGDTQYF
TRBV7-6	.	TRBJ2-2	.	TGTGCCAGCAGCCCACCCAGGGTGGACACCGGGGAGCTGTTTTTT	CASSPPRVDTGELFF
TRBV28	TRBD1	TRBJ1-1	.	TGTGCCAGCACCACAGACAGGGCGAACACTGAAGCTTTCTTT	CASTTDRANTEAFF
TRBV5-4	TRBD1	TRBJ2-3	once	TGTGCCAGCAGGGACGGGACAGCTAGCACAGATACGCAGTATTTT	CASRDGTASTDTQYF
TRBV5-6	.	TRBJ1-1	.	TGTGCCAGCAGCGTATCTGAGGTCACTGAAGCTTTCTTT	CASSVSEVTEAFF
TRBV7-3	TRBD2	TRBJ2-3	.	TGTGCCAGCAGCTCTTCTCTAGCGGGCCGATTGAGGGATACGCAGTATTTT	CASSSSLAGRLRDTQYF
TRBV19	.	TRBJ2-7	.	TGTGCCAGTAGTCTGAGCAGGGGCTACTCCTACGAGCAGTACTTC	CASSLSRGYSYEQYF
TRBV5-4	TRBD1	TRBJ2-5	.	TGTGCCAGCAGCCGCAGGGGGCGGGGAGAGACCCAGTACTTC	CASSRRGRGETQYF
TRBV6-5	.	TRBJ2-7	.	TGTGCCAGCAGTTACTACTTACTAGCCTACGAGCAGTACTTC	CASSYYLLAYEQYF
TRBV4-1	.	TRBJ2-4	.	TGCGCCAGCAGCCAAGATTCCGCCAGGAGGGACATTCAGTACTTC	CASSQDSARRDIQYF
TRBV7-9	.	TRBJ2-7	.	TGTTCCAGCAGTCAACGGGACACCTCCTACGAGCAGTACTTC	CSSSQRDTSYEQYF
TRBV18	.	TRBJ1-1	.	TGTGCCAGCTCACCACCCTCCAGCGGGATAGCTGAAGCTTTCTTT	CASSPPSSGIAEAFF
TRBV29-1	TRBD2	TRBJ2-5	.	TGCAGCGTTGAGTCGCGGGAGAGGGGTGAGCAGTACTTC	CSVESRERGEQYF
TRBV28	.	TRBJ1-2	.	TGTGCCAGCACCCTTGGGAGGGACTATGGCTACACCTTC	CASTLGRDYGYTF
TRBV5-1	.	TRBJ1-2	.	TGCGCCAGCACAATGGGCCCAGAATTAAAGGGCTACACCTTC	CASTMGPELKGYTF
TRBV7-9	TRBD2	TRBJ2-1	.	TGTGCCAGCAGCTCCGGGACTAGCGGGATTTACAATGAGCAGTTCTTC	CASSSGTSGIYNEQFF
TRBV14	.	TRBJ2-5	few	TGTGCCAGCAGCCTACATGGACAGTCTCAAGAGACCCAGTACTTC	CASSLHGQSQETQYF
TRBV5-1	TRBD1	TRBJ2-7	.	TGCGCCAGCAGCTTGGCGGGGACAGGCGGATCCTACGAGCAGTACTTC	CASSLAGTGGSYEQYF
TRBV28	TRBD2	TRBJ2-5	.	TGTGCCAGCAGTTCTGGGACTAGCGCAAGAGAGACCCAGTACTTC	CASSSGTSARETQYF
TRBV9	TRBD1	TRBJ2-3	.	TGTGCCAGCAGCGTAGACGGGACAGGGGGCTCGGAAGATACGCAGTATTTT	CASSVDGTGGSEDTQYF
TRBV5-1	.	TRBJ1-5	.	TGCGCCAGCGCGCAGGGCAGTAATCAGCCCCAGCATTTT	CASAQGSNQPQHF
TRBV2	TRBD1	TRBJ1-5	.	TGTGCCAGCAGTATCGGACAGGGGAATCAGCCCCAGCATTTT	CASSIGQGNQPQHF
TRBV19	TRBD1	TRBJ2-1	.	TGTGCCAGTAGTAGCGCGGGACAGGATGAGCAGTTCTTC	CASSSAGQDEQFF
TRBV7-3	.	TRBJ2-5	.	TGTGCCAGCAGCCCAGGTTATGGGTCGGAGACCCAGTACTTC	CASSPGYGSETQYF
TRBV7-9	.	TRBJ1-1	few	TGTGCCAGCAGCCCAGGGGAGATTACCACTGAAGCTTTCTTT	CASSPGEITTEAFF
TRBV5-4	.	TRBJ2-7	few	TGTGCCAGCAGCTGGGACTCAGAGCAGTACTTC	CASSWDSEQYF
TRBV18	.	TRBJ1-1	.	TGTGCCAGCTCACAGACCCGGGCCAGCGGAGGCACTGAAGCTTTCTTT	CASSQTRASGGTEAFF
TRBV5-6	.	TRBJ2-3	.	TGTGCCAGCAGCCTTGGGGCAGGGAGGCGGGTGGCAGTGGCAGATACGCAGTATTTT	CASSLGAGRRVAVADTQYF
TRBV7-2	TRBD1	TRBJ1-2	.	TGTGCCAGCAGACGGGGACAGACCTATGGCTACACCTTC	CASRRGQTYGYTF
TRBV10-3	TRBD1	TRBJ2-3	.	TGTGCCACTACCAAAACAGGGGAGAGCACAGATACGCAGTATTTT	CATTKTGESTDTQYF
TRBV6-5	.	TRBJ1-5	few	TGTGCCAGCAGCAGCGACACCGGAGGGGCCCAGCATTTT	CASSSDTGGAQHF
TRBV19	TRBD1	TRBJ1-6	.	TGTGCCAGTAGTATGGCCAGGGGGAGGACACCCCTCCACTTT	CASSMARGRTPLHF
TRBV2	.	TRBJ1-2	.	TGTGCCAGCAGTGAAGCGCTTCGGGGATATGGCTACACCTTC	CASSEALRGYGYTF
TRBV5-1	.	TRBJ2-2	.	TGCGCCAGCAGCTACGGGACTTCGAACACCGGGGAGCTGTTTTTT	CASSYGTSNTGELFF
TRBV29-1	.	TRBJ1-1	.	TGCAGCGTCGGGGAAGCTTTCTTT	CSVGEAFF
TRBV12-5	.	TRBJ1-1	.	TGTGCTAGTGGTCTAGGGGGGGGCACTGAAGCTTTCTTT	CASGLGGGTEAFF
TRBV5-1	.	TRBJ2-5	.	TGCGCCAGCAGCTTGGCCGTGTGGGGGGAGCCGGAGACCCAGTACTTC	CASSLAVWGEPETQYF
TRBV10-3	TRBD1	TRBJ2-7	.	TGTGCCATCAGTGCAGGGACAGGGACCTACGAGCAGTACTTC	CAISAGTGTYEQYF
TRBV5-1	.	TRBJ2-2	few	TGCGCCAGCAGCGCCGCGGCCCTGAACACCGGGGAGCTGTTTTTT	CASSAAALNTGELFF
TRBV27	TRBD1	TRBJ2-1	.	TGTGCCAGCAGTGTGGACAGGGTGGCCTACAATGAGCAGTTCTTC	CASSVDRVAYNEQFF
TRBV19	.	TRBJ2-1	.	TGTGCCAGTAGGGAGGGAACTGAAGCCAATGAGCAGTTCTTC	CASREGTEANEQFF
TRBV27	TRBD2	TRBJ2-7	.	TGTGCCAGCAGTTTATCGGCGGGAGAAACCTACGAGCAGTACTTC	CASSLSAGETYEQYF
TRBV6-5	TRBD1	TRBJ1-6	.	TGTGCCAGCAGGGACAGGGGGCTTTTGTCGTCACCCCTCCACTTT	CASRDRGLLSSPLHF
TRBV5-4	.	TRBJ2-7	.	TGTGCCAGCAGCTTAGGTTCAGGCTACAGCTCCTACGAGCAGTACTTC	CASSLGSGYSSYEQYF
TRBV5-4	.	TRBJ1-1	few	TGTGCCAGCAGGGGAGGCGGCGACGCTGAAGCTTTCTTT	CASRGGGDAEAFF
TRBV20-1	.	TRBJ2-7	.	TGCAGTGCGACTCCCTGGGAGCAGTACTTC	CSATPWEQYF
TRBV29-1	TRBD1	TRBJ2-1	.	TGCAGCGTTGAAGACCCAGGGGGTCCCTACAATGAGCAGTTCTTC	CSVEDPGGPYNEQFF
TRBV4-1	.	TRBJ2-1	.	TGCGCCAGCAGCCAAGACCCTCGACTCCCCTGGGATGAGCAGTTCTTC	CASSQDPRLPWDEQFF
TRBV10-3	.	TRBJ2-7	.	TGTGCCATCAGTTCCGGCCCGAGCGGGACAAACTCCTACGAGCAGTACTTC	CAISSGPSGTNSYEQYF
TRBV7-2	.	TRBJ1-5	.	TGTGCCAGCAGGAGTGGGGGGAGTTATAGCAATCAGCCCCAGCATTTT	CASRSGGSYSNQPQHF
TRBV7-9	TRBD2	TRBJ2-1	.	TGTGCCAGCAGCCTGACTAGCGGGAGGAACAATGAGCAGTTCTTC	CASSLTSGRNNEQFF
TRBV6-5	TRBD1	TRBJ1-2	.	TGTGCCAGCACCCACAGGGTACAGGGGCACTATGGCTACACCTTC	CASTHRVQGHYGYTF